The rows below give T cell receptor beta chains drawn from one sample of a study of OX40 agonist ivuxolimab in advanced cancers. Using immunoSEQ multiplex PCR, the repertoire was profiled, and TCRdb retains in-frame clones only, with some absent. This table holds about 44,000 clones, under 90% found once. This material consisted of CD4+ or CD8+ T cells sorted from blood, taken in a trial of the OX40 agonist ivuxolimab. The receptors shown here come from an adult with an advanced solid tumor such as melanoma, head and neck, liver or kidney cancer. The CDR3 runs from the conserved cysteine through the conserved F or W. The D gene is left open where the match is weak. Clone size is given for some rows only: seen once, a few or many times, or a class if the clone is expanded.

>NA|TRBJ2-7|TRBV5-1|TRBD2
TGCGCCAGCAGCTTGGTGGCCACTAGCGGGGGGTACGAGCAGTACTTC
CASSLVATSGGYEQYF
>once|TRBJ1-1|TRBV28|NA
TGTGCCAGCAGACCCTCAAAGCCCATGAACACTGAAGCTTTCTTT
CASRPSKPMNTEAFF
>NA|TRBJ2-7|TRBV25-1|NA
TGTGCCAGCTCGGGACGGATCTACGAGCAGTACTTC
CASSGRIYEQYF
>NA|TRBJ2-7|TRBV5-1|TRBD2
TGCGCCAGCAGCTTGAGTAGCGGGACCTACGAGCAGTACTTC
CASSLSSGTYEQYF
>NA|TRBJ2-2|TRBV21-1|NA
TGTGCCAGCAGCAACAAAGGTGTCGGGGAGCTGTTTTTT
CASSNKGVGELFF
>NA|TRBJ2-2|TRBV29-1|NA
TGCAGCGTTGGTCCTAACACCGGGGAGCTGTTTTTT
CSVGPNTGELFF
>NA|TRBJ1-2|TRBV28|NA
TGTGCCAGTTCCCCCCGACGCACTGGCTACACCTTC
CASSPRRTGYTF
>NA|TRBJ2-1|TRBV4-1|NA
TGCGCCAGCAGCCAAGATCCCACAGGCTCCTACAATGAGCAGTTCTTC
CASSQDPTGSYNEQFF
>NA|TRBJ1-1|TRBV30|NA
TGTGCCTGGAGCGGGCGAACGGACGCTGAAGCTTTCTTT
CAWSGRTDAEAFF
>few|TRBJ2-1|TRBV11-3|TRBD2
TGTGCCAGCAGCACGAACCTAGCGGGAGGAATGAATGAGCAGTTCTTC
CASSTNLAGGMNEQFF
>NA|TRBJ1-2|TRBV9|NA
TGTGCCAGCAGCCCGGCCCCCGGGGGGTATGGCTACACCTTC
CASSPAPGGYGYTF
>few|TRBJ1-5|TRBV10-2|NA
TGCGCCAGCAGTGAAAGATATACAGGGTCACACCAGCCCCAGCATTTT
CASSERYTGSHQPQHF
>NA|TRBJ2-7|TRBV7-2|TRBD2
TGTGCCAGCAGCTTAGCCGGGAGGAACGAGCAGTACTTC
CASSLAGRNEQYF
>NA|TRBJ2-3|TRBV7-2|TRBD2
TGTGCCAGCAGCTTTAGCGGGAGCACAGATACGCAGTATTTT
CASSFSGSTDTQYF
>once|TRBJ2-5|TRBV2|TRBD2
TGTGCCAGCAGTGAACTAGCGGGAGGAGAGACCCAGTACTTC
CASSELAGGETQYF
>NA|TRBJ2-7|TRBV30|NA
TGTGCCTGGAGTGTTGGGCAAGGACGGGACGAGCAGTACTTC
CAWSVGQGRDEQYF
>once|TRBJ2-1|TRBV7-3|NA
TGTGCCAGCAGCTTAACCCCAATCGTGGATGAGCAGTTCTTC
CASSLTPIVDEQFF
>NA|TRBJ2-7|TRBV29-1|TRBD2
TGCAGCGCCCTACCCGGGACTAGCGCCTCTGAGCAGTACTTC
CSALPGTSASEQYF
>NA|TRBJ2-3|TRBV5-1|NA
TGCGCCACCAAAAGGGACTCTGCTCTTGAAGATACGCAGTATTTT
CATKRDSALEDTQYF
>few|TRBJ1-4|TRBV7-2|TRBD1
TGTGCCAGCAGTTCGGGGGACAGTCTTAATGAAAAACTGTTTTTT
CASSSGDSLNEKLFF
>NA|TRBJ2-2|TRBV10-3|TRBD2
TGTGCCATCAAAGGCACTAGCGCATCTCGGGGGACCGGGGAGCTGTTTTTT
CAIKGTSASRGTGELFF
>once|TRBJ2-7|TRBV18|NA
TGTGCCAGCTCACCACCGGCAGGGGGGAACTACGAGCAGTACTTC
CASSPPAGGNYEQYF
>NA|TRBJ1-2|TRBV30|TRBD1
TGTGCCTGGGGGGACAGGGAATTCTATGGCTACACCTTC
CAWGDREFYGYTF
>NA|TRBJ1-1|TRBV4-3|NA
TGCGTCAGCAGCCAAGATTTATACCTACTACCAGGACAAAACACTGAAGCTTTCTTT
CVSSQDLYLLPGQNTEAFF
>NA|TRBJ2-3|TRBV28|TRBD2
TGTGCCAGCAGTTTCCCCCCCGGGAGGGTGGGAGATACGCAGTATTTT
CASSFPPGRVGDTQYF
>NA|TRBJ2-3|TRBV5-1|NA
TGCGCCAGCTCAACTGCAGGGGGGTCCAGCACAGATACGCAGTATTTT
CASSTAGGSSTDTQYF
>NA|TRBJ2-1|TRBV6-1|TRBD1
TGTGCCAGCAGTGAATTCAGGTCAGGGACAGTCTCCTACAATGAGCAGTTCTTC
CASSEFRSGTVSYNEQFF
>NA|TRBJ1-2|TRBV2|NA
TGTGCCAGCAGAGAAAACAGGGAATTGGGCTACACCTTC
CASRENRELGYTF
>NA|TRBJ1-1|TRBV18|NA
TGTGCCAGCTCACCGAGGGGGGAACTGAACACTGAAGCTTTCTTT
CASSPRGELNTEAFF
>NA|TRBJ1-4|TRBV10-2|NA
TGCGCCAGCAGTGAAAAGATTATTGGACATGGGAATGAAAAACTGTTTTTT
CASSEKIIGHGNEKLFF
>NA|TRBJ2-7|TRBV6-1|TRBD1
TGTGCCAGCAGTGGGACAGGGATTACCTACGAGCAGTACTTC
CASSGTGITYEQYF
>NA|TRBJ2-7|TRBV5-4|TRBD2
TGTGCCAGCAGCAATCCGGGACTAGCGGGAGTACACGAGCAGTACTTC
CASSNPGLAGVHEQYF